This T cell receptor beta chain was captured by sequencing in a study of CD8 T cells in ankylosing spondylitis. TCRdb reanalysed the 5' RACE reads using MiXCR and keeps one entry per CDR3 protein. The sample gives tens of thousands of distinct CDR3 sequences, 17% of which show up once; 25% to 30% is in the top ten. The sample comprised blood. This clonotype was sampled from a male donor with ankylosing spondylitis or in good health (not recorded which).

In DNA, the CDR3 is TGTGCCAGCAGTCCTTCGGAGGCCACAGATACGCAGTATTTT. Its translation: CASSPSEATDTQYF. The chain joins TRBV11-1 to TRBJ2-3; tentatively, D is TRBD2 (5 bases). V dropped 6 bases and J dropped 2 bases, with 12 bases sitting between them. Germline V gene data show CDR1 as SGHAT and CDR2 as FQDESV (reference sequence). The CDR3 is 14 amino acids.